The clone carrying this T cell receptor (beta chain) came up once. This sample was included in a study of T cells in Graves' hyperthyroidism and ophthalmopathy. What was amplified from RNA transcripts were TCR beta CDR3 regions. The HTBI primer set was used in a first-round RT-PCR of the TCR CDR3. TCRdb re-derived calls from the multiplex PCR reads in MiXCR, one entry per CDR3 protein. The sample includes about 480,000 distinct CDR3 sequences, over 13% of them seen just once. The germline V gene has CDR1 SGHTS and CDR2 YDEGEE. The CDR3 length is 16 residues. The V segment lost 2 bases and the J segment 8 bases; nucleotides outside the gene matches: 11.

The sequencing sample was made of blood. The clonotype originates from a woman aged 18-30 years with Graves' hyperthyroidism. The chain has TRBV5-8 and TRBJ2-4, with TRBD1 identical over 9 bases. The CDR3, as DNA: TGTGCCAGCAGCTTAGGGACAGGGCGCTTTGGAGACATTCAGTACTTC. Encoded protein: CASSLGTGRFGDIQYF.